Below, 25 T cell receptor beta chains from the same sample are listed, as sequenced in a study of molecular identifiers for immune sequencing clone quantification (dated by TCRdb to 2017 to 2018). The method was PCR. TCRdb shows the sequencer as NextSeq 500. Through fastp at Q25 and MiXCR, TCRdb rebuilt clones from the public reads, retaining in-frame beta chains. Under each unique CDR3 protein, matching rows form one entry showing the most common genes and DNA. Present in this sample are hundreds of thousands of distinct CDR3 sequences, 25% of which were seen just once. About 0.78% of the sample rests with the top ten. The sample taken for sequencing was naive CD8+ T cells from blood, with Jurkat cell RNA spiked in. According to the study, the label for this sample's cell subset or site signals: FACS-sorted CD8+CD4-CCR7+CD45RA+ naive T cells. These receptors all stem from a human donor in good health. Some libraries in this study had Jurkat cell RNA spiked in.

The chain has TRBV20-1 and TRBJ1-2, with TRBD1 matching 8 bases. The junction had 3 bases not matched to a gene; V was cut back by 5 bases and J by 7 bases. In germline, CDR1 is DFQATT, CDR2 SNEGSKA (reference sequence). CDR3 length equals 11 residues. The CDR3 reads CSAPDRAGYTF. In DNA, the CDR3 is TGCAGTGCTCCGGACAGGGCTGGCTACACCTTC.

Comment on this clonotype: A read error is possible here, since a much larger clone lies one base away. The rearrangement uses TRBV6-5 and TRBJ2-7; tentatively, D is TRBD1 (5 bases). CDR1 MNHEY and CDR2 SVGAGI come from the germline V gene. The CDR3 length is 12 residues. V gave up 5 bases and J gave up 4 bases, with 9 bases separating them. CDR3 sequence: CASSTRAYEQYF. CDR3 bases: TGTGCCAGCAGTACCAGGGCTTACGAGCAGTACTTC.

This clonotype has more than one count but fewer than ten. At one end the junction does not follow the germline gene, possibly because of a read error. The V gene is TRBV5-1, the J gene TRBJ1-3, with D perhaps matching TRBD1 (6 bases). CDR1 is SGHRS and CDR2 is YFSETQ in the germline V gene. This CDR3 region has 17 residues. The CDR3 is CASSLETGQSSGNTVYF. DNA for the CDR3: TGCGCCAGCAGCCTTGAAACAGGGCAGAGCTCTGGAAACACCGTATATTTT.

This chain links TRBV4-1 with TRBJ2-2; D possibly corresponds to TRBD2 (7 bases). The CDR3 is made up of 18 amino acids. V lost 2 bases and J lost 5, with 21 bases in between. Per the germline V gene, CDR1 is MGHRA and CDR2 is YSYEKL. Here the CDR3 DNA reads TGCGCCAGCAGCCAACACGCTGGGGGGGCCCTCGGAACCGGGGAGCTGTTTTTT. It yields the protein CASSQHAGGALGTGELFF.

This clonotype was seen ten or more times. J is TRBJ2-3 and V is TRBV7-2; 9 nucleotides agree with TRBD2. V dropped 6 bases and J dropped 2; count of bases not matched to a gene: 15. This CDR3 spans 18 amino acids. Germline CDR1 is SGHTA and CDR2 is FQGNSA. CDR3 protein: CASSLIWALAGVTDTQYF. In DNA, the CDR3 is TGTGCCAGCAGTTTGATTTGGGCATTAGCGGGGGTCACAGATACGCAGTATTTT.

This clonotype was picked up a small number of times. V gene TRBV7-3 combines with J gene TRBJ2-1, with TRBD2 matching over 12 bases. Germline CDR1 reads SGHTA; CDR2 reads FQGTGA. V gave up 8 bases and J gave up 7 bases; unmatched junction bases: 3. The CDR3 is 13 amino acids. The CDR3 DNA reads TGTGCCAGCGGGACTAGCGGGCCAAATGAGCAGTTCTTC. Translated: CASGTSGPNEQFF.

This clonotype has a count of ten or more. The chain employs TRBV7-9 and TRBJ1-1; no clear D gene. Germline assignment: CDR1 SEHNR and CDR2 FQNEAQ (reference sequence). Trimming shortened V by 1 base and J by 5 bases, and 14 bases separated the two germline ends. This CDR3 contains 15 residues. In DNA, the CDR3 is TGTGCCAGCAGCTTAGGGATCGCGTCGGTTACTGAAGCTTTCTTT. It yields the protein CASSLGIASVTEAFF.

This clonotype has a count of ten or more. The V gene is TRBV3-1, the J gene TRBJ1-3; D remains ambiguous. Germline values: CDR1 LGHDT, CDR2 YNNKEL (reference sequence). The CDR3 spans 18 residues. Trimming removed 4 bases at V and 3 bases at J, with 22 bases between. The DNA for the CDR3 is TGTGCCAGCAGCCTCAGAGGAGGGCCAGCCGACTTTGGAAACACCATATATTTT. It specifies CASSLRGGPADFGNTIYF.

The chain couples TRBV27 to TRBJ1-5; D is unresolved. V lost 2 bases to trimming and J lost 5 bases, with 22 bases between them. The CDR3 totals 18 residues. Looked up from germline, CDR1 is MNHEY and CDR2 is SMNVEV (reference sequence). The CDR3 sequence: CASSLAPLHSLADQPQHF. CDR3 in DNA: TGTGCCAGCAGTTTAGCCCCTTTGCACAGCCTAGCCGATCAGCCCCAGCATTTT.

This clonotype was picked up one time. V and J are TRBV30 and TRBJ1-5, with a weak D call TRBD1 (5 bases). CDR3 size: 14 residues. The germline gives CDR1 GTSNPN, CDR2 SVGIG (reference sequence). Trimming removed 5 bases from V and 0 bases from J, with 11 bases in between. CDR3 residues: CAWGPGNSNQPQHF. The CDR3 region has the DNA TGTGCCTGGGGTCCAGGGAATAGCAATCAGCCCCAGCATTTT.

This clonotype turned up a few times. A junction end diverges from the germline sequence, so it may reflect a read error. This chain uses TRBV12-3 or TRBV12-4 with TRBJ2-5, with D uncertain. The CDR3 sequence is 13 residues long. The CDR3 DNA follows: TGTGCCAGCAGTCCCCTCCGAGAAGAGGCCCAGTACTTC. Its translation is CASSPLREEAQYF.

Ten or more counts support this clonotype. The chain has TRBV29-1 and TRBJ2-3; 15 positions match TRBD2. The CDR3 is 17 amino acids. The J segment lost 2 bases and the V segment lost 0 bases, leaving 3 bases of the junction unmatched. Germline V gives CDR1 SQVTM, CDR2 ANQGSEA. The CDR3 sequence is CSVEEGTSGRYTDTQYF. CDR3 coding DNA: TGCAGCGTTGAAGAGGGGACTAGCGGGAGGTACACAGATACGCAGTATTTT.

Points on this clonotype: A read error may explain this, as a much larger clone is one base away. The gene calls are TRBV4-3 and TRBJ1-1; possibly TRBD1 for D (5 bases). CDR3 size: 14 residues. Per germline, CDR1 LGHNA and CDR2 YSLEER. In DNA, the CDR3 is TGCACCAGCAGTGACGGGACCCATAACACTGAAGCTTTCTTT. It encodes CTSSDGTHNTEAFF.

Concerning this clonotype itself: The junction departs from germline at one end; a sequencing error may be responsible. The V and J genes are TRBV24-1 and TRBJ2-1; 12 nucleotides align to TRBD2. CDR3 length: 18 residues. CDR1 KGHDR and CDR2 SFDVKD come from the germline V gene. The CDR3 spells CAASDLPRTSGTYNEQFF. CDR3 coding DNA: TGTGCCGCCAGTGATTTACCCCGGACTAGCGGGACGTACAATGAGCAGTTCTTC.

The table lists this clonotype with many counts. CDR3 in amino acids: CASSEAWGLGTDTQYF. The CDR3 DNA follows: TGTGCCAGCAGTGAAGCCTGGGGGCTCGGCACAGATACGCAGTATTTT. The J gene is TRBJ2-3, the V gene TRBV2; perhaps TRBD1 as D (6 bases). CDR1 and CDR2 (germline): SNHLY, FYNNEI. V lost 0 bases, J lost 1 base, and 11 bases lay in between. This CDR3 is 16 amino acids long.

This clonotype was counted at least ten times. The chain carries TRBV5-1 and TRBJ2-7, with D maybe TRBD1 (6 bases). Trimming removed 3 bases from V and 2 bases from J, with 15 bases in between. CDR3 size: 15 residues. Germline V gene lookup returns CDR1 SGHRS and CDR2 YFSETQ. The CDR3 here is CASSWATGATYEQYF. In DNA form, the CDR3 reads TGCGCCAGCAGCTGGGCGACAGGCGCAACCTACGAGCAGTACTTC. The full variable domain, in which reference TRBV5-1 and TRBJ2-7 provide the parts outside the CDR3, is KAGVTQTPRYLIKTRGQQVTLSCSPISGHRSVSWYQQTPGQGLQFLFEYFSETQRNKGNFPGRFSGRQFSNSRSEMNVSTLELGDSALYLCASSWATGATYEQYFGPGTRLTVT.

As concerns this clonotype: The junction departs from the called germline gene at one end, perhaps through a read error. The rearrangement uses TRBV12-3 or TRBV12-4 and TRBJ2-3; TRBD2 is a possible D gene (6 bases). CDR3 length equals 16 residues. Here the CDR3 DNA reads TGTGCCAGCAGTTTGTCTAGCGAGCTTAGCATAGATACGCAGTATTTT. Protein sequence: CASSLSSELSIDTQYF.

This clonotype was counted a few times. In DNA, the CDR3 is TGTGCCAGCAGACGACCCTCCGAGAATGAGCAGTTCTTC. Its protein is CASRRPSENEQFF. The rearrangement joins TRBV2 to TRBJ2-1; no clear D. Germline CDR1 reads SNHLY; CDR2 reads FYNNEI. This CDR3 spans 13 amino acids. V was cut by 6 bases and J by 7 bases, with 13 bases left in between.

This clonotype occurred many times. The CDR3 DNA follows: TGCGCCAGCAGCTCTCCAACCGGTCCCGGGACAGGGTCCTACGAGCAGTACTTC. This encodes CASSSPTGPGTGSYEQYF. The gene calls are TRBV5-1 and TRBJ2-7; 9 bases match TRBD1. The trim removed 3 bases at V and 1 base at J, leaving 14 bases unmatched. Per germline, CDR1 SGHRS and CDR2 YFSETQ. This CDR3 is 18 amino acids long.

CDR3 nucleotide sequence: TGCAGTGCTCGAGTTATTGACGCACTGCGCCCCTACGAGCAGTACTTC. Its protein product is CSARVIDALRPYEQYF. The gene calls are TRBV20-1 and TRBJ2-7; D is uncertain. V was clipped by 5 bases and J by 2 bases, with 22 bases between them. The germline gives CDR1 DFQATT, CDR2 SNEGSKA (reference sequence). The CDR3 is 16 amino acids.

This clonotype was seen only a few times. V and J are TRBV12-3 or TRBV12-4 and TRBJ2-1; D may be TRBD1 (6 bases). The CDR3 loop spans 15 amino acids. V gave up 8 bases and J gave up 1 base, with 15 bases separating them. CDR3 DNA sequence: TGTGCCAGCGAGAAGGGCAGGGGTTCCTACAATGAGCAGTTCTTC. It codes for CASEKGRGSYNEQFF.

This clonotype was seen a few times. This clone may be a read error of a much larger clone one base away. The rearrangement joins TRBV7-7 to TRBJ2-3; D possibly corresponds to TRBD2 (6 bases). Germline V lookup: CDR1 SSHAT, CDR2 FNYEAQ (reference sequence). This CDR3 has 13 residues. DNA of the CDR3: TGTACTAGCAGCTTAACCCGTACAGATACGCAGTATTTT. This translates into CTSSLTRTDTQYF.

In this sample, this clonotype turned up many times. The V call is TRBV29-1, the J call TRBJ2-1; D perhaps matches TRBD2 (6 bases). CDR3 size: 13 residues. Looked up from germline, CDR1 is SQVTM and CDR2 is ANQGSEA. V was cut by 6 bases and J by 2 bases, with 11 bases left in between. CDR3 sequence: CSVGRGAYNEQFF. The CDR3, as DNA: TGCAGCGTCGGGAGAGGCGCCTACAATGAGCAGTTCTTC.

For the CDR3, the DNA is TGTGCCAGCAGCCAACCGATGACACAAGGGGTTGATCAGCCCCAGCATTTT. Protein: CASSQPMTQGVDQPQHF. The V and J genes are TRBV4-2 and TRBJ1-5; the D gene is possibly TRBD1 (5 bases). The germline V gene has CDR1 LGHNA and CDR2 YNFKEQ. The CDR3 runs to 17 residues. Trimming removed 2 bases at V and 5 bases at J, with 19 bases between.

Concerning this clonotype: A much larger clone differs from this one at a single base, so this may be a read error. The chain couples TRBV4-3 to TRBJ2-5; 8 positions agree with TRBD2. CDR1 and CDR2 from the germline V gene are LGHNA and YSLEER. The CDR3 is 15 residues long. The CDR3 here is CARSQVLAGQETQYF. The CDR3, as DNA: TGCGCCCGCAGCCAAGTTCTAGCGGGCCAAGAGACCCAGTACTTC.